The T cell receptor (beta chain) under discussion was sequenced for a study of CD8+ T cells in alopecia areata. Whole-study context: A regimen of oral tofacitinib, 5 to 10 mg twice daily, was given to treated patients.

The CDR3 extends over 15 amino acids. V trimming: 6 bases; J trimming: 1 base; junction bases outside the gene matches: 4. Germline V gene sequence: CDR1 SGHDN, CDR2 FVKESK. Extraction and reverse transcription of RNA yielded cDNA as the sequencing template. Method: immunoSEQ multiplex PCR; TCRdb's copy keeps in-frame clones and lacks some. This sample has about 150,000 clones, with around half found just once. Individuals with alopecia areata gave both lesional scalp punch biopsies and peripheral blood for collection. The sequence came from a human donor with alopecia areata. Sequencing was performed on CD8+ T cells sorted from blood, taken at week 0. The V and J genes are TRBV14 and TRBJ2-1; 9 bases agree with TRBD2. CDR3 protein: CASRSGGTSYNEQFF. CDR3 nucleotide sequence: TGTGCCAGCAGAAGCGGGGGGACGTCCTACAATGAGCAGTTCTTC.